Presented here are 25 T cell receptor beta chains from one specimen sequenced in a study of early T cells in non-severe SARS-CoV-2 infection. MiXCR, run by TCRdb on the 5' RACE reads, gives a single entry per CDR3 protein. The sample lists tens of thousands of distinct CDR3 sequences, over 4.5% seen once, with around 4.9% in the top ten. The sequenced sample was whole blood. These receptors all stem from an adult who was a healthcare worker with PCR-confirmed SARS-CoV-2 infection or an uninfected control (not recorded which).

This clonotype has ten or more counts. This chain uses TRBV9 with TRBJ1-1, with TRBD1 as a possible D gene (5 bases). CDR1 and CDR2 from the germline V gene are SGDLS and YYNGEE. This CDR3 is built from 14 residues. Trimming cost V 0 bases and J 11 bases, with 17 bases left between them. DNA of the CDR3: TGTGCCAGCAGCGTAGATTTCATGGGGCTCTCGGCTTTCTTT. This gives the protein CASSVDFMGLSAFF.

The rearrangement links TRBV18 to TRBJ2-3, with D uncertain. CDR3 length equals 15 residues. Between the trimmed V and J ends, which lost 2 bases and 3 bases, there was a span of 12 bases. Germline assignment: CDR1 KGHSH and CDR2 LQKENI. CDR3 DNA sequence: TGTGCCAGCTCACCAAACCCCGGAAGAACAGATACGCAGTATTTT. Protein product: CASSPNPGRTDTQYF.

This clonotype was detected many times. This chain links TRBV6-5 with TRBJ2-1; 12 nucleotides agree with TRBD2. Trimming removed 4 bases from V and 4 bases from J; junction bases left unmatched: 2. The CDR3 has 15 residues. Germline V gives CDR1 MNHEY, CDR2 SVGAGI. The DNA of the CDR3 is TGTGCCAGCAGTTCTGGGACTAGCGGGTACAATGAGCAGTTCTTC. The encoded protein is CASSSGTSGYNEQFF.

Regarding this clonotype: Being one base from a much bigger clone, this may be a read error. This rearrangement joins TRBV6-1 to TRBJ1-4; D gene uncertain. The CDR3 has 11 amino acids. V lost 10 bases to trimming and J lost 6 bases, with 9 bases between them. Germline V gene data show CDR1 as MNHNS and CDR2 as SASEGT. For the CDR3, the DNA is TGTGCCATGGGCCGGCATGAAAAACTGTTTTTT. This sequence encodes CAMGRHEKLFF.

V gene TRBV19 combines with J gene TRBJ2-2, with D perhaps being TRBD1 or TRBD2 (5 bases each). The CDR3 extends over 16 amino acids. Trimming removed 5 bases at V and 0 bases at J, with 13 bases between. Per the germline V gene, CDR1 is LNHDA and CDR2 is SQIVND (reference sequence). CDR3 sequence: CASSSWDGANTGELFF. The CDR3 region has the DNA TGTGCCAGTAGTTCTTGGGACGGCGCGAACACCGGGGAGCTGTTTTTT.

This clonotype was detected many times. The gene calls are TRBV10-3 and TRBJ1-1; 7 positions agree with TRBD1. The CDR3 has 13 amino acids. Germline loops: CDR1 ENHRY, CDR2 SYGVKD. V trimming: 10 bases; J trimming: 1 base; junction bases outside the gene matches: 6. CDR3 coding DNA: TGTGCCACCAACAGGGGACAGAACACTGAAGCTTTCTTT. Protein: CATNRGQNTEAFF.

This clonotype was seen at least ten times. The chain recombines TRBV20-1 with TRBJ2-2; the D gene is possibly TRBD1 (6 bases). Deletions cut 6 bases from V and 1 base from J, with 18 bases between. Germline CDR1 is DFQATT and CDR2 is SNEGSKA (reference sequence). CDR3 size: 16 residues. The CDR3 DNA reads TGCAGTGCACTTCCTGGTACAGGGTTGAACACCGGGGAGCTGTTTTTT. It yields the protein CSALPGTGLNTGELFF.

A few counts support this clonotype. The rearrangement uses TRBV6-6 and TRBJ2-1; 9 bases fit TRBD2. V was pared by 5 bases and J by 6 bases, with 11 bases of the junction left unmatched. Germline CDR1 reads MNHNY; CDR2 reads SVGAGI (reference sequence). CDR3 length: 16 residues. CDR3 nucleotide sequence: TGTGCCAGCAGTAAAATAGCGGGAGAGACAGGCAATGAGCAGTTCTTC. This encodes CASSKIAGETGNEQFF.

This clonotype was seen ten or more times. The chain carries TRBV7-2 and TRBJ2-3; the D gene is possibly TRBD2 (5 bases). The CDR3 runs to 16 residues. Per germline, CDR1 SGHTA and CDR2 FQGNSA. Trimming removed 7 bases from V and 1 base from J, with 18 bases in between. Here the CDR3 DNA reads TGTGCCAGCACTCTAGGTGGACGGGGAGGCACAGATACGCAGTATTTT. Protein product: CASTLGGRGGTDTQYF.

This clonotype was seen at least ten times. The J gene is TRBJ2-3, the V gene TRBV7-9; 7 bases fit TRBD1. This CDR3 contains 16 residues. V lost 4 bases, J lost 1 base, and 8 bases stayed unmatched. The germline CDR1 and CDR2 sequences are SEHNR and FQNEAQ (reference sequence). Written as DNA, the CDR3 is TGTGCCAGCAGCTCCACAGTTGGGACAGGCACAGATACGCAGTATTTT. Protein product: CASSSTVGTGTDTQYF. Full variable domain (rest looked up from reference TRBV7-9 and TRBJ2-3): DTGVSQNPRHKITKRGQNVTFRCDPISEHNRLYWYRQTLGQGPEFLTYFQNEAQLEKSRLLSDRFSAERPKGSFSTLEIQRTEQGDSAMYLCASSSTVGTGTDTQYFGPGTRLTVL.

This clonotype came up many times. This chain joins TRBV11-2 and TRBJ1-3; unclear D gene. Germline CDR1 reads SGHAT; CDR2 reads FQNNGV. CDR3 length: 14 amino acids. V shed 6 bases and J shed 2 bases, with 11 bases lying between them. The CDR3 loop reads CASRSVGTGNTIYF. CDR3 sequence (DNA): TGTGCCAGCAGGTCCGTGGGAACTGGAAACACCATATATTTT.

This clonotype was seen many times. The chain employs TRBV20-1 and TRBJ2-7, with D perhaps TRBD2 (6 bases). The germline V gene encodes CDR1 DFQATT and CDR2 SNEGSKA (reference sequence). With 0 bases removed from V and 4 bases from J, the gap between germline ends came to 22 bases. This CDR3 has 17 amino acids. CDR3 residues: CSARDPAAGDGKYEQYF. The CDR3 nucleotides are TGCAGTGCTAGAGACCCCGCAGCGGGTGACGGGAAGTACGAGCAGTACTTC.

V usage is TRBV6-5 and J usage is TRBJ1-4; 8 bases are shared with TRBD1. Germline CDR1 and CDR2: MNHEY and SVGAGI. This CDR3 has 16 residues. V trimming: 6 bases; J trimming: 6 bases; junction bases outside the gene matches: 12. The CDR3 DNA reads TGTGCCAGCAGCCCGGGGAACAGGGGGTCCTATGAAAAACTGTTTTTT. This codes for CASSPGNRGSYEKLFF.

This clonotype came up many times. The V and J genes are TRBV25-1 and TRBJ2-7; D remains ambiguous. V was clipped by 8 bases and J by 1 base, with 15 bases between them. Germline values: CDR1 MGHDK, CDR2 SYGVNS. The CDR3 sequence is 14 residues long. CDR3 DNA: TGTGCCAGCCGGCCTTATGGGCCATCCTACGAGCAGTACTTC. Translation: CASRPYGPSYEQYF.

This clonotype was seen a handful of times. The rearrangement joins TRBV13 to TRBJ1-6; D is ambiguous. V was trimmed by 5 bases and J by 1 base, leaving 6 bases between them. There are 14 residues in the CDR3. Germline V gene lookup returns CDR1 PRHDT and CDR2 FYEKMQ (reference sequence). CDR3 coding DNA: TGTGCCAGCAGCCAACGATCCTATAATTCACCCCTCCACTTT. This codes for CASSQRSYNSPLHF. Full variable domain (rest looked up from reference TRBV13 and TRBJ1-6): AAGVIQSPRHLIKEKRETATLKCYPIPRHDTVYWYQQGPGQDPQFLISFYEKMQSDKGSIPDRFSAQQFSDYHSELNMSSLELGDSALYFCASSQRSYNSPLHFGNGTRLTVT.

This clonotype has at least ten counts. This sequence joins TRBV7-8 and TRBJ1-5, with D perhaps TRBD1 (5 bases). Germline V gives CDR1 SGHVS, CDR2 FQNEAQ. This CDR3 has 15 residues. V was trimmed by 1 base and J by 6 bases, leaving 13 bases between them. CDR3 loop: CASSLVAGSAQPQHF. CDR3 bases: TGTGCCAGCAGCTTAGTAGCAGGGAGCGCTCAGCCCCAGCATTTT.

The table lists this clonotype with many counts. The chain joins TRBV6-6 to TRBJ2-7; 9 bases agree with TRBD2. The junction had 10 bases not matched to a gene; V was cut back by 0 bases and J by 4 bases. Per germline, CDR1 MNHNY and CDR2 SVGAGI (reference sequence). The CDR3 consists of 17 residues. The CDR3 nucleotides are TGTGCCAGCAGTTACTCTTCTAGCGGGGTCTCAGGATACGAGCAGTACTTC. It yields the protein CASSYSSSGVSGYEQYF.

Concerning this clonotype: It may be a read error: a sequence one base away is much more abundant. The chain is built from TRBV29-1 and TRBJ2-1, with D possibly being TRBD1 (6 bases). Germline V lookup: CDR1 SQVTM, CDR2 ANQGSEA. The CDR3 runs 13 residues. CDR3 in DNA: TGCAGCGTTGGGACAGACTCCTACAATGACCAGTTCTTC. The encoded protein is CSVGTDSYNDQFF.

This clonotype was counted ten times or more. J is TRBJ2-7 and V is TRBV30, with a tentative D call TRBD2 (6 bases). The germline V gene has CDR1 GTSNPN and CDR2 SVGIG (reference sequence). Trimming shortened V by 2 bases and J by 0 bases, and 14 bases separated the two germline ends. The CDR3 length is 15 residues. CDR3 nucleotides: TGTGCCTGGAGTTCCGGGACTGCAAGCTCCTACGAGCAGTACTTC. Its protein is CAWSSGTASSYEQYF. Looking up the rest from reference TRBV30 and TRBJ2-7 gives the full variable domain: SQTIHQWPATLVQPVGSPLSLECTVEGTSNPNLYWYRQAAGRGLQLLFYSVGIGQISSEVPQNLSASRPQDRQFILSSKKLLLSDSGFYLCAWSSGTASSYEQYFGPGTRLTVT.

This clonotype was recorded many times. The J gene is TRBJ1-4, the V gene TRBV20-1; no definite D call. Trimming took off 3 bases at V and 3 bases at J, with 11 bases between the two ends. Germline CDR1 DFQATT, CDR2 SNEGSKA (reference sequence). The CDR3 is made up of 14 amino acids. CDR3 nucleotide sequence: TGCAGTGCTAGTTCGGGTAGGGCTAATGAAAAACTGTTTTTT. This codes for CSASSGRANEKLFF.

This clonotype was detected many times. CDR3 amino acids: CASSSRDRTTTDTQYF. The CDR3 nucleotides read TGTGCCAGCAGTTCTCGGGACAGGACAACGACAGATACGCAGTATTTT. V gene TRBV12-3 or TRBV12-4 combines with J gene TRBJ2-3; 8 bases line up with TRBD1. The CDR3 runs to 16 residues. V dropped 4 bases and J dropped 3; count of bases not matched to a gene: 9.

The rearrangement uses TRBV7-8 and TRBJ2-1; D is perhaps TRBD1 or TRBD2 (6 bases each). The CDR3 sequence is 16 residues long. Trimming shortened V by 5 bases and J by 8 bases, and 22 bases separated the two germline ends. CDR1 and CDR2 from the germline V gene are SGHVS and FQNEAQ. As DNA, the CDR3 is TGTGCCAGCAGCCCTAGAGGGGGGCACCCCCCCGATGAGCAGTTCTTC. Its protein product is CASSPRGGHPPDEQFF.

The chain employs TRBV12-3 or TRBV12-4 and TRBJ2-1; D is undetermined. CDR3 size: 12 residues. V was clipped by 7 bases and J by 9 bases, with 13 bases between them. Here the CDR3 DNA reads TGTGCCAGCAACCTCCCGAACGGTGAGCAGTTCTTC. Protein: CASNLPNGEQFF.

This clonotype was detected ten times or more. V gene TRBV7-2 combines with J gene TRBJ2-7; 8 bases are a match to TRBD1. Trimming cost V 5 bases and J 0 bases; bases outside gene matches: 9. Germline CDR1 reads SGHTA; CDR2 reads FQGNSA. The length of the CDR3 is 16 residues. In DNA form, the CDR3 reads TGTGCCAGCAGCCAACAGGGGGGCCTTTCCTCCTACGAGCAGTACTTC. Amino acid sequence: CASSQQGGLSSYEQYF.

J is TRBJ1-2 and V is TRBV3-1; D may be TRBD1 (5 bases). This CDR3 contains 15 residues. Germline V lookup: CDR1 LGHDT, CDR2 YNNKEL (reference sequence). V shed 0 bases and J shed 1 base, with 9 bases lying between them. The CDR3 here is CASSQDMDINYGYTF. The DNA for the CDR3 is TGTGCCAGCAGCCAAGATATGGACATTAACTATGGCTACACCTTC. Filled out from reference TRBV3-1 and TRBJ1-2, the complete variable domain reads DTAVSQTPKYLVTQMGNDKSIKCEQNLGHDTMYWYKQDSKKFLKIMFSYNNKELIINETVPNRFSPKSPDKAHLNLHINSLELGDSAVYFCASSQDMDINYGYTFGSGTRLTVV.